These 2 T cell receptor beta chains came from one sample sequenced in a study of cytomegalovirus exposure and HLA in healthy donors. Researchers ran the PCR with 60 Vbeta and 13 Jbeta primers. Assay used: immunoSEQ multiplex PCR; TCRdb lists only in-frame clones, some missing. The sample includes approximately 160,000 clones, 65% to 80% of them seen just once. Sequencing was done on a sample of PBMCs. The receptors originated from a woman aged 40 to 50 in good health and CMV-seropositive.

The V gene is TRBV7-6, the J gene TRBJ2-2; 7 positions agree with TRBD1. The V and J ends lost 2 bases and 5 bases, in that order; junction bases with no gene match: 2. The CDR3 runs 14 residues. In germline, CDR1 is SGHVS, CDR2 FNYEAQ. CDR3 residues: CASSLKQGTGELFF. The CDR3 DNA reads TGTGCCAGCAGCTTAAAACAGGGGACCGGGGAGCTGTTTTTT. Drawing the rest from reference TRBV7-6 and TRBJ2-2, the complete variable domain is GAGVSQSPRYKVTKRGQDVALRCDPISGHVSLYWYRQALGQGPEFLTYFNYEAQQDKSGLPNDRFSAERPEGSISTLTIQRTEQRDSAMYRCASSLKQGTGELFFGEGSRLTVL.

The rearrangement uses TRBV11-3 and TRBJ2-7; D may be TRBD2 (5 bases). Germline loops: CDR1 SGHNT, CDR2 YENEEA. The CDR3 is 16 residues long. Trimming removed 1 base at V and 0 bases at J, with 13 bases between. The CDR3 reads CASSLVSGVSSYEQYF. The CDR3 DNA reads as TGTGCCAGCAGCTTAGTTTCCGGGGTTAGCTCCTACGAGCAGTACTTC.